The text below deals with one T cell receptor beta chain. This specimen comes from a study of blood T cells in healthy people across ages. Combining a sample-barcoded 5' primer with a J-beta primer mix, a second PCR ran for roughly 6 to 11 cycles. From the 5' RACE reads, TCRdb called clonotypes with MiXCR, one entry per CDR3 protein. The table records fewer than 750,000 distinct CDR3 sequences, around half of them present only once. Every donor contributed around 10 milliliters of peripheral blood by blood draw. Samples had at least 6.5 million PBMCs isolated from them. V gave up 8 bases and J gave up 4 bases; unmatched junction bases: 4. This CDR3 has 13 amino acids. Germline V gene lookup returns CDR1 SNHLY and CDR2 FYNNEI.

The sample consisted of blood. The sequence was obtained from an older man in good health. The chain is built from TRBV2 and TRBJ1-1; 10 nucleotides agree with TRBD1. Written as DNA, the CDR3 is TGTGCCAGCGCCGGGACAGGGGCCACTGAAGCTTTCTTT. This sequence encodes CASAGTGATEAFF.